This TCR beta chain came from a study of blood T cell repertoires in COVID-19. Between the trimmed V and J ends, which lost 5 bases and 4 bases, there was a span of 15 bases. This CDR3 is 15 amino acids long. Per germline, CDR1 SGHVS and CDR2 FQNEAQ. Clones were read by immunoSEQ multiplex PCR, and TCRdb kept only the in-frame ones, dropping some. The sample lists roughly 190,000 clones, about 78% occurring once. V and J are TRBV7-8 and TRBJ1-3; no clear D. What was sequenced was peripheral blood. This receptor was obtained from a woman between 45 and 65 years old with active or convalescent COVID-19. CDR3 sequence (DNA): TGTGCCAGCAGCCAAAACGGGAGGAAGGGAAACACCATATATTTT. Translation: CASSQNGRKGNTIYF.